This TCR beta chain was recovered during a study of shared clonotypes between healthy human individuals. Findings and limits, study-wide: Memory subsets generally showed smaller estimated richness than naive subsets did. The naive CD4 repertoires of several donors were compared, and around 5.1% of clonotypes were shared.

As to this clone: Its antigen remains unidentified.

The CDR3 is 15 amino acids. Trimming took 8 bases from V and 3 from J; bases not matched to a gene: 10. From germline, CDR1 is SEHNR and CDR2 FQNEAQ (reference sequence). Sorted-subset replicate PCR reactions contained around 220 ng DNA, corresponding to tens of thousands of T cell genomes. As handled by the study authors: ImmunoSEQ gave junction-only sequences without quality scores, so filtering differed. Profiled with immunoSEQ multiplex PCR; TCRdb holds only in-frame clones, not every one. Clone size and V and J calls were adopted from that table, with D and trimming inferred from the DNA. The table has almost 750,000 clones, roughly 72% seen once.

This sequence joins TRBV7-9 and TRBJ2-1; TRBD2 agrees at 7 bases. Input material: memory CD4+ T cells sorted from blood. Described subset: CD45RA-negative fraction. The clonotype originates from a woman younger than 45 in good health. For the CDR3, the DNA is TGTGCCAGCGCGCTGGGGCGGGAGATCTACAATGAGCAGTTCTTC. Its translation is CASALGREIYNEQFF.